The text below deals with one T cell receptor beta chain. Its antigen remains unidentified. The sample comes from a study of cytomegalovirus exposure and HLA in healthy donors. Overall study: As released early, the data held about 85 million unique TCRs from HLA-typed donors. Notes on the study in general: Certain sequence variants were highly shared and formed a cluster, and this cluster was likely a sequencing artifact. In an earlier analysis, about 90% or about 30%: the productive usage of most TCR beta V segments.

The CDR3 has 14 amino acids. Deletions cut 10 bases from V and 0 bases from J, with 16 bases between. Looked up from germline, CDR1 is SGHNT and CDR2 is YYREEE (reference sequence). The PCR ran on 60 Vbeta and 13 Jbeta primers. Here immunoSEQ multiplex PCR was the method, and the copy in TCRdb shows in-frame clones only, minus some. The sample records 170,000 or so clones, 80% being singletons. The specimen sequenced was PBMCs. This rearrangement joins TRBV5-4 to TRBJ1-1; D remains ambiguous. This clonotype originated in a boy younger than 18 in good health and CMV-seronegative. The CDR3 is CASRHEVMNTEAFF. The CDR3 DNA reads TGTGCCTCCCGGCACGAGGTGATGAACACTGAAGCTTTCTTT.